The rows below give T cell receptor beta chains drawn from one sample of a study of T-cell reconstitution after alpha-beta-depleted transplantation in children. Each CDR3 protein gets one entry after TCRdb re-called the PCR reads with MiXCR. The top ten hold less than 35% of the sample, which has approximately 110,000 distinct CDR3 sequences, about 9.3% seen once. The material was PBMCs, obtained before TCRalphabeta/CD19-depleted stem cell transplant. These receptors all come from a boy aged 2 to 9 with acute lymphoblastic leukemia, due to receive a stem cell transplant. Each CDR3 is given with its conserved first and last residue. Each record gives: J gene, V gene, clone size, D gene, CDR3 protein, CDR3 DNA. The D gene is left open where the match is weak. Size is stated for part of the rows, as once, few or many counts, or as a class when the clone is expanded.

j_gene: TRBJ2-7
v_gene: TRBV7-9
abundance: few
d_gene: .
CDR3aa: CASSASYEQYF
CDR3nt: TGTGCCAGCAGCGCTTCCTACGAGCAGTACTTC

j_gene: TRBJ1-5
v_gene: TRBV15
abundance: many
d_gene: .
CDR3aa: CATSRKGNSNQPQHF
CDR3nt: TGTGCCACCAGCAGAAAAGGGAATAGCAATCAGCCCCAGCATTTT

j_gene: TRBJ2-3
v_gene: TRBV20-1
abundance: many
d_gene: TRBD1
CDR3aa: CSARDTGTDSTDTQYF
CDR3nt: TGCAGTGCTAGAGATACCGGGACAGATAGCACAGATACGCAGTATTTT

j_gene: TRBJ2-1
v_gene: TRBV10-2
abundance: few
d_gene: TRBD2
CDR3aa: CASRGTVAGGAYNEQFF
CDR3nt: TGCGCCAGCAGGGGGACAGTAGCGGGAGGAGCCTACAATGAGCAGTTCTTC

j_gene: TRBJ2-7
v_gene: TRBV5-1
abundance: .
d_gene: TRBD1
CDR3aa: CASSLRLGQVIEQYF
CDR3nt: TGCGCCAGCAGCTTGAGGTTGGGACAGGTCATCGAGCAGTACTTC

j_gene: TRBJ2-5
v_gene: TRBV28
abundance: few
d_gene: .
CDR3aa: CATLSARGPQETQYF
CDR3nt: TGTGCCACTCTTAGCGCCAGAGGGCCCCAAGAGACCCAGTACTTC

j_gene: TRBJ2-1
v_gene: TRBV10-1
abundance: few
d_gene: TRBD1
CDR3aa: CASSEGTGGIFGEQFF
CDR3nt: TGCGCCAGCAGTGAGGGGACAGGGGGCATCTTCGGTGAGCAGTTCTTC

j_gene: TRBJ2-3
v_gene: TRBV27
abundance: .
d_gene: TRBD2
CDR3aa: CASSLLAVASTDTQYF
CDR3nt: TGTGCCAGCAGTTTGCTAGCGGTTGCTAGCACAGATACGCAGTATTTT

j_gene: TRBJ2-2
v_gene: TRBV25-1
abundance: .
d_gene: TRBD1
CDR3aa: CASSANPGTGGYTGELFF
CDR3nt: TGTGCCAGCAGTGCCAACCCCGGGACAGGGGGTTATACCGGGGAGCTGTTTTTT

j_gene: TRBJ2-3
v_gene: TRBV10-3
abundance: .
d_gene: .
CDR3aa: CAISRGAIVDTQYF
CDR3nt: TGTGCCATCAGTAGGGGCGCGATCGTCGATACGCAGTATTTT

j_gene: TRBJ2-1
v_gene: TRBV7-2
abundance: few
d_gene: .
CDR3aa: CASSPRGPNEQFF
CDR3nt: TGTGCCAGCAGCCCACGAGGCCCTAATGAGCAGTTCTTC

j_gene: TRBJ1-1
v_gene: TRBV5-1
abundance: many
d_gene: .
CDR3aa: CASRLGPSGPEAFF
CDR3nt: TGCGCCAGCAGGCTGGGACCTAGTGGCCCTGAAGCTTTCTTT

j_gene: TRBJ2-5
v_gene: TRBV29-1
abundance: .
d_gene: TRBD2
CDR3aa: CSVEGPGRERGETQYF
CDR3nt: TGCAGCGTTGAGGGCCCTGGGCGGGAGAGGGGAGAGACCCAGTACTTC

j_gene: TRBJ1-2
v_gene: TRBV2
abundance: .
d_gene: TRBD1
CDR3aa: CASMGQGPRPDNYGYTF
CDR3nt: TGTGCCAGCATGGGACAGGGACCCAGACCCGATAACTATGGCTACACCTTC

j_gene: TRBJ1-5
v_gene: TRBV5-6
abundance: few
d_gene: .
CDR3aa: CASSLGGHPGGPQHF
CDR3nt: TGTGCCAGCAGCTTGGGGGGGCACCCGGGAGGGCCCCAGCATTTT

j_gene: TRBJ2-3
v_gene: TRBV10-3
abundance: .
d_gene: .
CDR3aa: CATGARTTQYF
CDR3nt: TGTGCCACCGGGGCTAGGACTACGCAGTATTTT

j_gene: TRBJ2-1
v_gene: TRBV10-3
abundance: few
d_gene: TRBD1
CDR3aa: CAISEGTGFDEQFF
CDR3nt: TGTGCCATCAGTGAAGGGACAGGGTTCGATGAGCAGTTCTTC

j_gene: TRBJ1-4
v_gene: TRBV20-1
abundance: .
d_gene: .
CDR3aa: CSARWSTGWEKLFF
CDR3nt: TGCAGTGCTAGATGGTCCACAGGGTGGGAAAAACTGTTTTTT

j_gene: TRBJ2-5
v_gene: TRBV20-1
abundance: many
d_gene: .
CDR3aa: CSARDLYSWQGETQYF
CDR3nt: TGCAGTGCTAGAGATTTATACTCGTGGCAGGGGGAGACCCAGTACTTC

j_gene: TRBJ2-4
v_gene: TRBV20-1
abundance: .
d_gene: TRBD2
CDR3aa: CSASLLAGGLNIQYF
CDR3nt: TGCAGTGCTAGCTTACTAGCGGGAGGGCTGAACATTCAGTACTTC

j_gene: TRBJ2-3
v_gene: TRBV20-1
abundance: .
d_gene: .
CDR3aa: CSALSNRVGAVAGRSTDTQYF
CDR3nt: TGCAGTGCCCTGTCAAACAGGGTAGGGGCGGTTGCGGGAAGAAGCACAGATACGCAGTATTTT

j_gene: TRBJ2-1
v_gene: TRBV10-3
abundance: .
d_gene: .
CDR3aa: CAISALGTDSYNEQFF
CDR3nt: TGTGCCATCAGTGCTTTGGGGACGGACTCCTACAATGAGCAGTTCTTC

j_gene: TRBJ2-1
v_gene: TRBV7-2
abundance: many
d_gene: TRBD2
CDR3aa: CASSLSGLAHEQFF
CDR3nt: TGTGCCAGCAGCTTATCGGGACTAGCACATGAGCAGTTCTTC

j_gene: TRBJ1-6
v_gene: TRBV7-8
abundance: few
d_gene: .
CDR3aa: CASSPRGGPLSPLHF
CDR3nt: TGTGCCAGCAGCCCCCGGGGGGGGCCCCTATCACCCCTCCACTTT

j_gene: TRBJ2-1
v_gene: TRBV29-1
abundance: .
d_gene: TRBD2
CDR3aa: CSLEAGAGSYNEQFF
CDR3nt: TGCAGCCTTGAGGCGGGAGCTGGTTCCTACAATGAGCAGTTCTTC

j_gene: TRBJ2-1
v_gene: TRBV5-1
abundance: .
d_gene: TRBD2
CDR3aa: CASSLAASGIVEEQFF
CDR3nt: TGCGCCAGCAGCTTGGCAGCTAGCGGGATCGTAGAGGAGCAGTTCTTC

j_gene: TRBJ2-7
v_gene: TRBV2
abundance: many
d_gene: TRBD2
CDR3aa: CASTERGYEQYF
CDR3nt: TGTGCCAGCACCGAGCGGGGATACGAGCAGTACTTC

j_gene: TRBJ1-1
v_gene: TRBV28
abundance: few
d_gene: .
CDR3aa: CASSSRTGLAEAFF
CDR3nt: TGTGCCAGCAGTTCCCGAACAGGGCTCGCTGAAGCTTTCTTT

j_gene: TRBJ2-3
v_gene: TRBV5-1
abundance: .
d_gene: .
CDR3aa: CASSLGGTELF
CDR3nt: TGCGCCAGCAGCCTGGGGGGCACTGAACTATTT

j_gene: TRBJ2-5
v_gene: TRBV7-2
abundance: .
d_gene: .
CDR3aa: CASRRAGQETQYF
CDR3nt: TGTGCCAGCCGACGGGCGGGCCAAGAGACCCAGTACTTC

j_gene: TRBJ2-2
v_gene: TRBV20-1
abundance: .
d_gene: TRBD2
CDR3aa: CSARAKTSGGTELFF
CDR3nt: TGCAGTGCTAGAGCTAAGACTAGCGGGGGTACGGAGCTGTTTTTT

j_gene: TRBJ2-1
v_gene: TRBV6-6
abundance: few
d_gene: .
CDR3aa: CASSQELYNEQFF
CDR3nt: TGTGCCAGCAGTCAGGAATTATACAATGAGCAGTTCTTC

j_gene: TRBJ2-7
v_gene: TRBV10-3
abundance: few
d_gene: .
CDR3aa: CAIRAEDSYEQYF
CDR3nt: TGTGCCATCCGGGCGGAAGACTCCTACGAGCAGTACTTC

j_gene: TRBJ2-5
v_gene: TRBV2
abundance: .
d_gene: .
CDR3aa: CASSGSQFQETQYF
CDR3nt: TGTGCCAGTTCGGGGTCACAATTCCAAGAGACCCAGTACTTC

j_gene: TRBJ2-7
v_gene: TRBV5-6
abundance: few
d_gene: TRBD1
CDR3aa: CASSTGTVPYEQYF
CDR3nt: TGTGCCAGCAGCACCGGGACAGTCCCCTACGAGCAGTACTTC

j_gene: TRBJ2-1
v_gene: TRBV20-1
abundance: .
d_gene: TRBD2
CDR3aa: CSARDNLAGGREQFF
CDR3nt: TGCAGTGCTAGAGATAATTTGGCGGGAGGAAGAGAGCAGTTCTTC

j_gene: TRBJ2-6
v_gene: TRBV4-2
abundance: few
d_gene: .
CDR3aa: CASSQELSSGANVLTF
CDR3nt: TGTGCCAGCAGCCAAGAGCTTTCCTCTGGGGCCAACGTCCTGACTTTC

j_gene: TRBJ1-1
v_gene: TRBV5-1
abundance: few
d_gene: .
CDR3aa: CASRVGAGNTEAFF
CDR3nt: TGCGCCAGCCGCGTAGGGGCAGGGAACACTGAAGCTTTCTTT

j_gene: TRBJ2-1
v_gene: TRBV9
abundance: few
d_gene: .
CDR3aa: CASSEGGVAYNEQFF
CDR3nt: TGTGCCAGCAGCGAGGGGGGAGTGGCCTACAATGAGCAGTTCTTC

j_gene: TRBJ2-3
v_gene: TRBV7-3
abundance: .
d_gene: .
CDR3aa: CASSHRTPPDTQYF
CDR3nt: TGTGCCAGCAGCCACAGAACTCCTCCAGATACGCAGTATTTT

j_gene: TRBJ2-7
v_gene: TRBV20-1
abundance: .
d_gene: TRBD1
CDR3aa: CSARTGKGYEQYF
CDR3nt: TGCAGTGCGAGGACAGGGAAGGGATACGAGCAGTACTTC

j_gene: TRBJ2-1
v_gene: TRBV12-3/TRBV12-4
abundance: many
d_gene: .
CDR3aa: CASSSDPTNNEQFF
CDR3nt: TGTGCCAGCAGCTCTGACCCGACAAACAATGAGCAGTTCTTC

j_gene: TRBJ2-1
v_gene: TRBV7-6
abundance: many
d_gene: .
CDR3aa: CASSLDEGGYNEQFF
CDR3nt: TGTGCCAGCAGCTTAGATGAGGGAGGCTACAATGAGCAGTTCTTC

j_gene: TRBJ2-1
v_gene: TRBV7-1
abundance: .
d_gene: .
CDR3aa: CASSSRLLGRGEQFF
CDR3nt: TGTGCCAGCAGCTCCAGGCTGCTCGGTCGGGGTGAGCAGTTCTTC

j_gene: TRBJ2-3
v_gene: TRBV20-1
abundance: .
d_gene: TRBD2
CDR3aa: CRGQALGFGSGSSADTQYF
CDR3nt: TGCAGGGGCCAGGCTCTGGGCTTTGGGAGCGGGAGTTCGGCAGATACGCAGTATTTT

j_gene: TRBJ1-5
v_gene: TRBV7-8
abundance: .
d_gene: .
CDR3aa: CASTMTTGILVQPQHF
CDR3nt: TGTGCCAGCACCATGACTACAGGGATTCTTGTTCAGCCCCAGCATTTT

j_gene: TRBJ2-1
v_gene: TRBV7-3
abundance: few
d_gene: .
CDR3aa: CASSLNLASAYNEQFF
CDR3nt: TGTGCCAGCAGCTTAAATTTAGCTAGCGCCTACAATGAGCAGTTCTTC

j_gene: TRBJ2-7
v_gene: TRBV7-6
abundance: .
d_gene: .
CDR3aa: CASTTLGPTGEQYF
CDR3nt: TGTGCCAGCACCACACTGGGCCCTACTGGGGAGCAGTACTTC

j_gene: TRBJ2-1
v_gene: TRBV9
abundance: once
d_gene: .
CDR3aa: CASSDNLRVGYNEQFF
CDR3nt: TGTGCCAGCAGCGATAACCTCAGGGTGGGATACAATGAGCAGTTCTTC

j_gene: TRBJ2-3
v_gene: TRBV3-1
abundance: .
d_gene: .
CDR3aa: CACSQVSSGTDTQYF
CDR3nt: TGTGCCTGCAGCCAAGTGTCTAGCGGCACAGATACGCAGTATTTT

j_gene: TRBJ2-3
v_gene: TRBV4-2
abundance: .
d_gene: .
CDR3aa: CASSADSGDTQYF
CDR3nt: TGTGCCAGCAGCGCGGACAGTGGAGATACGCAGTATTTT

j_gene: TRBJ1-1
v_gene: TRBV5-1
abundance: .
d_gene: .
CDR3aa: CASSLSRDTKNTEAFF
CDR3nt: TGCGCCAGCAGCTTAAGCCGGGACACGAAGAACACTGAAGCTTTCTTT

j_gene: TRBJ1-4
v_gene: TRBV2
abundance: .
d_gene: TRBD1
CDR3aa: CASNRDRGREEKLFF
CDR3nt: TGTGCCAGCAACCGGGACAGGGGGCGCGAGGAAAAACTGTTTTTT

j_gene: TRBJ2-1
v_gene: TRBV5-1
abundance: few
d_gene: .
CDR3aa: CASSGNSYNEQFF
CDR3nt: TGCGCCAGCAGCGGCAACTCCTACAATGAGCAGTTCTTC

j_gene: TRBJ2-6
v_gene: TRBV6-5
abundance: many
d_gene: .
CDR3aa: CASSYNRAPGANVLTF
CDR3nt: TGTGCCAGCAGTTACAACAGGGCCCCTGGGGCCAACGTCCTGACTTTC

j_gene: TRBJ2-3
v_gene: TRBV20-1
abundance: many
d_gene: .
CDR3aa: CSLSNLRKTDTQYF
CDR3nt: TGCAGCCTGAGTAATTTGCGAAAAACAGATACGCAGTATTTT

j_gene: TRBJ2-1
v_gene: TRBV7-3
abundance: few
d_gene: .
CDR3aa: CASSLGPPSSLKSNEQFF
CDR3nt: TGTGCCAGCAGCTTAGGCCCCCCGAGTAGCCTTAAGTCCAATGAGCAGTTCTTC

j_gene: TRBJ1-1
v_gene: TRBV30
abundance: few
d_gene: .
CDR3aa: CAWMQRAGNTEAFF
CDR3nt: TGTGCCTGGATGCAAAGGGCTGGGAACACTGAAGCTTTCTTT

j_gene: TRBJ1-3
v_gene: TRBV10-2
abundance: few
d_gene: .
CDR3aa: CASSDRDSYSGNTIYF
CDR3nt: TGCGCCAGCAGTGATCGGGACTCCTACTCTGGAAACACCATATATTTT

j_gene: TRBJ2-3
v_gene: TRBV9
abundance: .
d_gene: .
CDR3aa: CASSVASSRGDTQYF
CDR3nt: TGTGCCAGCAGCGTAGCGAGTTCAAGGGGCGATACGCAGTATTTT